The 26 T cell receptor beta chains below were found in one sample sequenced in a study of long-term antiretroviral therapy in people with HIV. Investigators performed immunoSEQ version v3.0 at survey level. Data came from immunoSEQ multiplex PCR; TCRdb stores just in-frame clones and leaves some out. The sample records 42,000 or so clones, approximately 85% being singletons. This sample comprised unsorted PBMCs, obtained 3.1 years after starting antiretroviral therapy. The receptors were sampled from a woman aged 45-59 years with HIV.

The CDR3 DNA reads as TGCAGCCTAACACCTCCCGGACAGGGCCCATACCGGGGGACAGATACGCAGTATTTT. This translates into CSLTPPGQGPYRGTDTQYF. The V gene is TRBV29-1, the J gene TRBJ2-3; 8 nucleotides align to TRBD1. This CDR3 contains 19 residues. CDR1 and CDR2 (germline): SQVTM, ANQGSEA. The ends lost 8 bases at V and 3 bases at J; junction bases unmatched: 25.

The rearrangement joins TRBV7-8 to TRBJ1-1, with D unclear. Germline V gives CDR1 SGHVS, CDR2 FQNEAQ. The V gene lost 2 bases and the J gene lost 5 bases, with 15 bases spanning the gap. There are 15 residues in the CDR3. CDR3 sequence: CASSLSLRSGTEAFF. The CDR3 bases are TGTGCCAGCAGCTTATCCCTGAGGTCGGGGACTGAAGCTTTCTTT.

This clone showed up just a few times. The V gene is TRBV14, the J gene TRBJ1-2; D unresolved. This CDR3 is 14 amino acids long. Trimming took off 0 bases at V and 6 bases at J, with 11 bases between the two ends. CDR1 and CDR2 from the germline V gene are SGHDN and FVKESK. The CDR3 nucleotides are TGTGCCAGCAGCCAAGATGTCAGCGTTCATGGCTACACCTTC. Its protein is CASSQDVSVHGYTF.

The chain employs TRBV9 and TRBJ1-2; 7 nucleotides line up with TRBD1. The CDR3 sequence is 14 residues long. CDR1 and CDR2 (germline): SGDLS, YYNGEE. V lost 4 bases to trimming and J lost 4 bases; unmatched junction nucleotides: 7. In nucleotides, the CDR3 is TGTGCCAGCAGCACCCGGGACAGAGGCTATGGCTACACCTTC. Translating gives CASSTRDRGYGYTF.

The V gene is TRBV19, the J gene TRBJ2-2, with TRBD1 identical over 7 bases. In germline, CDR1 is LNHDA, CDR2 SQIVND (reference sequence). The ends lost 4 bases at V and 5 bases at J; junction bases unmatched: 13. The CDR3 sequence is 17 residues long. This CDR3 reads CASSTGTALGITGELFF. DNA of the CDR3: TGTGCCAGTAGTACAGGGACAGCGTTGGGAATAACCGGGGAGCTGTTTTTT.

J is TRBJ1-1 and V is TRBV6-5; TRBD1 might be the D (5 bases). Germline V lookup: CDR1 MNHEY, CDR2 SVGAGI. The V gene lost 4 bases and the J gene lost 1 base, with 13 bases spanning the gap. This CDR3 has 15 amino acids. CDR3 sequence: CASSWADRPNTEAFF. The CDR3 region has the DNA TGTGCCAGCAGTTGGGCAGACAGACCGAACACTGAAGCTTTCTTT.

The chain uses TRBV13 and TRBJ2-1; unclear D gene. V was trimmed by 6 bases and J by 5 bases, leaving 20 bases between them. CDR3 size: 16 residues. Germline V lookup: CDR1 PRHDT, CDR2 FYEKMQ (reference sequence). DNA of the CDR3: TGTGCCAGCAGGTCCCGCTCTACCGTCTTTAACAATGAGCAGTTCTTC. It specifies CASRSRSTVFNNEQFF.

The J gene is TRBJ1-6, the V gene TRBV5-5; D might be TRBD1 (5 bases). The germline V and J ends were trimmed by 2 bases and 0 bases, with 9 bases remaining between them. CDR3 size: 16 residues. CDR1 is SGHKS and CDR2 is YYEKEE in the germline V gene (reference sequence). The CDR3 DNA reads as TGTGCCAGCAGCTTCCGGGGGAGCTCCTATAATTCACCCCTCCACTTT. Residues: CASSFRGSSYNSPLHF.

The chain recombines TRBV7-8 with TRBJ1-2, with D maybe TRBD1 (5 bases). V was clipped by 5 bases and J by 0 bases, with 7 bases between them. Germline CDR1 reads SGHVS; CDR2 reads FQNEAQ. The CDR3 runs to 13 residues. The CDR3 DNA sequence: TGTGCCAGCAGCCCGACAGCTAACTATGGCTACACCTTC. Its protein is CASSPTANYGYTF.

This chain joins TRBV2 and TRBJ1-2; 12 positions agree with TRBD1. Per germline, CDR1 SNHLY and CDR2 FYNNEI. With 8 bases clipped from V and 6 bases from J, the junction kept 4 bases outside the gene matches. The CDR3 length is 13 residues. Here the CDR3 reads CASGGQGADGYTF. The CDR3 DNA reads as TGTGCCAGCGGGGGACAGGGGGCAGATGGCTACACCTTC.

CDR3 amino acids: CAWRTSYEQYF. CDR3 in DNA: TGTGCCTGGAGGACAAGCTACGAGCAGTACTTC. The chain recombines TRBV30 with TRBJ2-7; D is undetermined. The CDR3 sequence is 11 residues long. The V gene's germline CDR1 is GTSNPN and CDR2 SVGIG (reference sequence). Deletions cut 3 bases from V and 3 bases from J, with 6 bases between.

This clone was recorded once. This chain uses TRBV9 with TRBJ1-2, with D tentatively TRBD1 (5 bases). The CDR3 has 15 amino acids. V was shortened by 2 bases and J by 3 bases, with 14 bases between the two germline ends. The germline gives CDR1 SGDLS, CDR2 YYNGEE. The CDR3 coding sequence is TGTGCCAGCAGCGTCTTGGGGGTTGCGGACTATGGCTACACCTTC. Protein: CASSVLGVADYGYTF.

This chain uses TRBV5-4 with TRBJ2-7; 9 bases fit TRBD2. CDR3 length: 15 amino acids. V shed 0 bases and J 4 bases; nucleotides not matched to a gene: 5. Germline-derived CDR1 and CDR2 are SGHNT and YYREEE (reference sequence). The CDR3 region is CASSLAGGLAYEQYF. In nucleotides, the CDR3 is TGTGCCAGCAGCTTGGCTGGGGGACTAGCATACGAGCAGTACTTC.

The chain uses TRBV10-2 and TRBJ2-7; tentative D call: TRBD2 (7 bases). Germline V gene data show CDR1 as WSHSY and CDR2 as SAAADI. Deletions cut 7 bases from V and 7 bases from J, with 23 bases between. This CDR3 spans 15 amino acids. The CDR3 nucleotides read TGCGCCAGCATTTCTGGGGGGGCGATCTTGGGAGAGCAGTACTTC. It translates to CASISGGAILGEQYF.

This chain connects TRBV27 to TRBJ1-3; D may be TRBD1 (6 bases). V was shortened by 5 bases and J by 5 bases, with 16 bases between the two germline ends. Germline V gene data show CDR1 as MNHEY and CDR2 as SMNVEV (reference sequence). The CDR3 sequence is 15 residues long. CDR3 sequence (DNA): TGTGCCAGCAGTCCCCGTACAGGGAGTCGAAACACCATATATTTT. It encodes CASSPRTGSRNTIYF.

The V gene is TRBV6-1, the J gene TRBJ1-5, with D tentatively TRBD1 (6 bases). The CDR3 is 14 amino acids. Trimming took 6 bases from V and 2 from J, leaving 11 bases between them. Germline V gene sequence: CDR1 MNHNS, CDR2 SASEGT. The CDR3 DNA reads as TGTGCCAGCAGACAGGGACGAGGCAATCAGCCCCAGCATTTT. It yields the protein CASRQGRGNQPQHF.

V gene TRBV5-4 combines with J gene TRBJ2-7, with D maybe TRBD2 (5 bases). From germline, CDR1 is SGHNT and CDR2 YYREEE (reference sequence). Trimming shortened V by 3 bases and J by 1 base, and 20 bases separated the two germline ends. The CDR3 extends over 17 amino acids. CDR3 sequence: CASSSDSIGAPSYEQYF. The CDR3 bases are TGTGCCAGCAGCTCGGACTCGATAGGCGCCCCTTCCTACGAGCAGTACTTC.

The chain links TRBV9 to TRBJ2-5; weak D call: TRBD2 (7 bases). V lost 0 bases to trimming and J lost 5 bases, with 14 bases between them. From germline, CDR1 is SGDLS and CDR2 YYNGEE. This CDR3 comprises 15 residues. Written as DNA, the CDR3 is TGTGCCAGCAGCGTAGCTGGAGGGGGAGGGGAGACCCAGTACTTC. This sequence encodes CASSVAGGGGETQYF.

The chain uses TRBV2 and TRBJ2-2, with TRBD1 identical over 8 bases. The CDR3 has 16 residues. The junction had 9 bases not matched to a gene; V was cut back by 4 bases and J by 5 bases. The germline gives CDR1 SNHLY, CDR2 FYNNEI. This CDR3 reads CASSAAGGIRTGELFF. The CDR3 bases are TGTGCCAGCAGTGCAGCAGGGGGCATAAGGACCGGGGAGCTGTTTTTT.

The J gene is TRBJ1-6, the V gene TRBV6-5; D may be TRBD1 (5 bases). Per the germline V gene, CDR1 is MNHEY and CDR2 is SVGAGI. This CDR3 is built from 13 residues. CDR3 amino acids: CGTRAGLDSPLHF. The CDR3 DNA is TGTGGGACTAGGGCAGGGCTCGATTCACCCCTCCACTTT.

The chain links TRBV7-2 to TRBJ1-4; no clear D gene. V was shortened by 8 bases and J by 8 bases, with 9 bases between the two germline ends. CDR3 size: 11 residues. Germline V gene sequence: CDR1 SGHTA, CDR2 FQGNSA. This chain's CDR3 is CASGGREKLFF. CDR3 in DNA: TGTGCCAGCGGCGGGAGGGAAAAACTGTTTTTT.

This sequence joins TRBV4-2 and TRBJ1-4; TRBD1 might be the D (5 bases). This CDR3 spans 18 amino acids. V was trimmed by 4 bases and J by 3 bases, leaving 21 bases between them. Germline values: CDR1 LGHNA, CDR2 YNFKEQ. Here the CDR3 DNA reads TGTGCCAGCAGCCCAAAGAGGGACTCAGGTGGACCTAATGAAAAACTGTTTTTT. It encodes CASSPKRDSGGPNEKLFF.

There are a few counts of this clone. This rearrangement joins TRBV7-9 to TRBJ2-2; D unresolved. The CDR3 contains 12 residues. Trimming shortened V by 1 base and J by 7 bases, and 4 bases separated the two germline ends. Germline V gene data show CDR1 as SEHNR and CDR2 as FQNEAQ (reference sequence). CDR3 amino acids: CASSLVNGELFF. The CDR3 DNA sequence: TGTGCCAGCAGCTTAGTGAACGGGGAGCTGTTTTTT.

CDR3 sequence (DNA): TGTGCCAGCAGCTCCCACGGGGGGCAATATGGCTACACCTTC. Protein product: CASSSHGGQYGYTF. The rearrangement uses TRBV7-2 and TRBJ1-2; D possibly corresponds to TRBD1 (6 bases). Germline lookup yields CDR1 SGHTA and CDR2 FQGNSA. The V end lost 4 bases, the J end lost 5 bases, and 14 bases lay between the germline ends. The CDR3 consists of 14 residues.

The rearrangement uses TRBV30 and TRBJ1-4, with D perhaps TRBD1 (6 bases). Germline CDR1 GTSNPN, CDR2 SVGIG (reference sequence). Deletions cut 7 bases from V and 8 bases from J, with 17 bases between. The CDR3 covers 13 residues. Here the CDR3 DNA reads TGTGCCTCAGGGGCTGGGGTGGAAGAAAAACTGTTTTTT. As protein: CASGAGVEEKLFF.

The chain carries TRBV2 and TRBJ1-4, with D hard to call. This CDR3 is built from 13 residues. Per the germline V gene, CDR1 is SNHLY and CDR2 is FYNNEI. Trimming pared 6 bases from V and 3 bases from J, leaving 8 bases between. The DNA of the CDR3 is TGTGCCAGCAGGAGGGAGGCTAATGAAAAACTGTTTTTT. Translated, it gives CASRREANEKLFF.